The clone carrying this TCR beta chain rates as medium-sized. The data belong to a study of prognosis after radiotherapy for stage I lung cancer. Genomic DNA was subjected to two-round multiplex PCR for amplification of TCR beta CDR3. The use of primers specific to each TRBV and TRBJ gene characterized first-round PCR. TCRdb itself ran the multiplex PCR reads through MiXCR, one entry per CDR3 protein. The sample includes 8,500 or so distinct CDR3 sequences, approximately 60% of them seen just once. Per the germline V gene, CDR1 is MNHEY and CDR2 is SVGAGI. The CDR3 sequence is 16 residues long. V was clipped by 6 bases and J by 6 bases; unmatched bases: 13.

The sample here was PBMCs, taken before or after stereotactic body radiation therapy (not recorded which). The sequence was collected from a donor over 45 with non-small cell lung cancer. The J gene is TRBJ1-3, the V gene TRBV6-5, with 8 bases that match TRBD1. CDR3 coding DNA: TGTGCCAGCAGAGCCCCAGGGGGCGCGGCTATAAACACCATATATTTT. This translates into CASRAPGGAAINTIYF.